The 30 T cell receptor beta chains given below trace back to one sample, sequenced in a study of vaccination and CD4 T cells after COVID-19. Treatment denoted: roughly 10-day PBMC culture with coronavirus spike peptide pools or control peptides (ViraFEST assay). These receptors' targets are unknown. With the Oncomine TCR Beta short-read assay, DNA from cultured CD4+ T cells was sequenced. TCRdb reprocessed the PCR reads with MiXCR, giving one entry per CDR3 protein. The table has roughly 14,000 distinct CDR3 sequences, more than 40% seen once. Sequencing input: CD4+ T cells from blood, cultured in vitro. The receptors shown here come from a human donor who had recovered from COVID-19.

The CDR3 nucleotides are TGTGCCAGCAGCTTAGGGGGGCAGGGAGCCACAGATACGCAGTATTTT. It encodes CASSLGGQGATDTQYF. The rearrangement joins TRBV7-2 to TRBJ2-3, with a possible D match to TRBD1 (6 bases). The germline V gene has CDR1 SGHTA and CDR2 FQGNSA. CDR3 length equals 16 residues. Trimming took 1 base from V and 2 from J, leaving 13 bases between them.

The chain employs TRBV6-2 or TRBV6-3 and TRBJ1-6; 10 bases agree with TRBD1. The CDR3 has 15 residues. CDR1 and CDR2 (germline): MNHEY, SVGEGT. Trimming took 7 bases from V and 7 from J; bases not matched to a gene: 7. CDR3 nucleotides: TGTGCCAGCACCACCGAGACAGGGGGCAATTCACCCCTCCACTTT. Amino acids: CASTTETGGNSPLHF.

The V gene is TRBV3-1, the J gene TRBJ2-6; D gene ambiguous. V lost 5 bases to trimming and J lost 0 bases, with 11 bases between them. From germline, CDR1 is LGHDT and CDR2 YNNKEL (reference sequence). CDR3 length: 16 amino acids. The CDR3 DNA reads TGTGCCAGCAGCTTCCTCCCCGGCTCTGGGGCCAACGTCCTGACTTTC. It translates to CASSFLPGSGANVLTF. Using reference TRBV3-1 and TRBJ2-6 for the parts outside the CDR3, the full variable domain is DTAVSQTPKYLVTQMGNDKSIKCEQNLGHDTMYWYKQDSKKFLKIMFSYNNKELIINETVPNRFSPKSPDKAHLNLHINSLELGDSAVYFCASSFLPGSGANVLTFGAGSRLTVL.

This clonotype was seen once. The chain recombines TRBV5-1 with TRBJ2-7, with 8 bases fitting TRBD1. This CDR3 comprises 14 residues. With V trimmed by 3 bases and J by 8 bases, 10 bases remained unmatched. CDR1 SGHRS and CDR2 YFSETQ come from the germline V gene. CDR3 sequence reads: CASSSTYAGGKQYF. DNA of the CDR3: TGCGCCAGCAGCTCTACCTATGCAGGGGGCAAGCAGTACTTC.

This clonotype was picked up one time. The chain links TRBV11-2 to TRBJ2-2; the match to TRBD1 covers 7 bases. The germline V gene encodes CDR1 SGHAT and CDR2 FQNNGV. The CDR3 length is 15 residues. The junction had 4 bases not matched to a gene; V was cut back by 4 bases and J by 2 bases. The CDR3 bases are TGTGCCAGCAGCTGGACAGGTGATAACACCGGGGAGCTGTTTTTT. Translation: CASSWTGDNTGELFF. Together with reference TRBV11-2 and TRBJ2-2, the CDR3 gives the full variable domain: EAGVAQSPRYKIIEKRQSVAFWCNPISGHATLYWYQQILGQGPKLLIQFQNNGVVDDSQLPKDRFSAERLKGVDSTLKIQPAKLEDSAVYLCASSWTGDNTGELFFGEGSRLTVL.

CDR3 sequence reads: CASSFRSTSGGARGTDTQYF. CDR3 in DNA: TGTGCCAGCAGTTTCCGATCGACTAGCGGGGGGGCACGAGGCACAGATACGCAGTATTTT. The chain employs TRBV27 and TRBJ2-3, with TRBD2 identical over 14 bases. CDR3 length: 20 amino acids. The germline CDR1 and CDR2 sequences are MNHEY and SMNVEV (reference sequence). The V and J ends lost 3 bases and 1 base, in that order; junction bases with no gene match: 12.

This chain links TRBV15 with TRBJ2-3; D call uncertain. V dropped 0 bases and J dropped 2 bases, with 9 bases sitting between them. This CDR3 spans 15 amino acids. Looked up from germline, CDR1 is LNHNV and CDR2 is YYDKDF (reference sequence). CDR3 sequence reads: CATSRDGSNTDTQYF. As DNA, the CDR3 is TGTGCCACCAGCAGAGACGGTAGTAACACAGATACGCAGTATTTT.

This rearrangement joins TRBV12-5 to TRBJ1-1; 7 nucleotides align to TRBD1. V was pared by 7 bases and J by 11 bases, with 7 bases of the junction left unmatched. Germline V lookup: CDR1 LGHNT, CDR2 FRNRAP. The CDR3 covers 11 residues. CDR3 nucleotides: TGTGCTAGTGCCCAGACAGGGACCGCTTTCTTT. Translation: CASAQTGTAFF. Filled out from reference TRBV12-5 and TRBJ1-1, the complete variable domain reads DARVTQTPRHKVTEMGQEVTMRCQPILGHNTVFWYRQTMMQGLELLAYFRNRAPLDDSGMPKDRFSAEMPDATLATLKIQPSEPRDSAVYFCASAQTGTAFFGQGTRLTVV.

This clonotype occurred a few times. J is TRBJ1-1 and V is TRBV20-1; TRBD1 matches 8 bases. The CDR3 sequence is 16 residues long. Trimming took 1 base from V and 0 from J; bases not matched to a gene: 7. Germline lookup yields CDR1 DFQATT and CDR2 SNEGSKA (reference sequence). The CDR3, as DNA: TGCAGTGCTAGAGTCCCCGGGACAGGAATGAACACTGAAGCTTTCTTT. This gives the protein CSARVPGTGMNTEAFF.

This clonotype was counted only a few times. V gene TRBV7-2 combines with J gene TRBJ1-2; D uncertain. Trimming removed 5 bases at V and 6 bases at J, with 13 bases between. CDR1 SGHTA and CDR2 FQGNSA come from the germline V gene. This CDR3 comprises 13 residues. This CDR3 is CASSPPGEDGYTF. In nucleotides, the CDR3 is TGTGCCAGCAGCCCGCCGGGTGAGGATGGCTACACCTTC.

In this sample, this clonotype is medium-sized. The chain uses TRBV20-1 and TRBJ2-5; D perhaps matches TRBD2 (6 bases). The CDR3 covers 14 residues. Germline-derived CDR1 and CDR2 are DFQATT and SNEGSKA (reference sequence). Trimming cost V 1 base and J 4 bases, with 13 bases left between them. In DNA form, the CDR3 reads TGCAGTGCTAGAGTTGGGGAAGCGGGAGAGACCCAGTACTTC. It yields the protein CSARVGEAGETQYF.

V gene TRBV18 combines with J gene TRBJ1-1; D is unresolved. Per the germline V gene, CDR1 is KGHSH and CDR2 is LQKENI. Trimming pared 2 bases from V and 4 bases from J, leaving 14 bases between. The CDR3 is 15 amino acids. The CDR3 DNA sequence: TGTGCCAGCTCACCATCGATTTGGGGAAGCACTGAAGCTTTCTTT. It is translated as CASSPSIWGSTEAFF.

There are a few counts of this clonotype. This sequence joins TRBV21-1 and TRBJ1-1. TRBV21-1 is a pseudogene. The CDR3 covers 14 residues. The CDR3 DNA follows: TGTGCCCGGATTCAGTGGGGAGGGAGGACTGAAGCTTTCTTT. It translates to CARIQWGGRTEAFF.

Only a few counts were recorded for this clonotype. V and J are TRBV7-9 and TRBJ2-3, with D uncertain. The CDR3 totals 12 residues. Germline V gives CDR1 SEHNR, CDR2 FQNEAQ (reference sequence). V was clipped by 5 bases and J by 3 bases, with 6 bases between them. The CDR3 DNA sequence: TGTGCCAGCAGCGAGGAGACAGATACGCAGTATTTT. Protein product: CASSEETDTQYF.

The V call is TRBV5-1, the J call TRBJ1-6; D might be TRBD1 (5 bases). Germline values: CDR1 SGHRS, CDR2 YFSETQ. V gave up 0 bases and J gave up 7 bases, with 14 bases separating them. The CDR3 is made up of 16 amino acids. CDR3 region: CASSLDPGPGNSPLHF. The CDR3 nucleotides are TGCGCCAGCAGCTTGGATCCAGGGCCGGGGAATTCACCCCTCCACTTT.

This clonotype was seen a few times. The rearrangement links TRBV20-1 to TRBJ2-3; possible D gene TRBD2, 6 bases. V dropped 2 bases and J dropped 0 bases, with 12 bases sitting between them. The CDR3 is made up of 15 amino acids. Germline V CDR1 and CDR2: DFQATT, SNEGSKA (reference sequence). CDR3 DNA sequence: TGCAGTGCTAGATATGCTAGCGCAAGCACAGATACGCAGTATTTT. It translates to CSARYASASTDTQYF.

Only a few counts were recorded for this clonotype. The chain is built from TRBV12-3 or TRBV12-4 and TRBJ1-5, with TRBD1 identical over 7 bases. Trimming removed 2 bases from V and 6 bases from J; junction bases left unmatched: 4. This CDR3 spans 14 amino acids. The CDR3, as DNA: TGTGCCAGCAGTTTAAGCAGGGGGGGTCAGCCCCAGCATTTT. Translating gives CASSLSRGGQPQHF.

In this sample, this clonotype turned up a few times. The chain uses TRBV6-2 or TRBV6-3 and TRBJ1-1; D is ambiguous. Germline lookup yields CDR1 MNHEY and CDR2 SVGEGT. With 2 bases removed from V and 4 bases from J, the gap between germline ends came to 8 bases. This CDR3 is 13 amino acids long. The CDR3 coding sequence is TGTGCCAGCAGTTACACCCCGAGCACTGAAGCTTTCTTT. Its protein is CASSYTPSTEAFF.

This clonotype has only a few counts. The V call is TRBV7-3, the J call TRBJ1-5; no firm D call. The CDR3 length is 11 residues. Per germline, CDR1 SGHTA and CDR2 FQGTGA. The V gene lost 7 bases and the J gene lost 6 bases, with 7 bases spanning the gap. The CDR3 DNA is TGTGCCAGCACCGGAGGTCAGCCCCAGCATTTT. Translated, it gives CASTGGQPQHF.

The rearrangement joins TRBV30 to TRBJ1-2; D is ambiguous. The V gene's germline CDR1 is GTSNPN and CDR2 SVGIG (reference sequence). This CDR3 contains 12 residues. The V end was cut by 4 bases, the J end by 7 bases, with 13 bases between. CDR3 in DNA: TGTGCCTGGACCCCTTCGACTAGTGGCTACACCTTC. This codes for CAWTPSTSGYTF.

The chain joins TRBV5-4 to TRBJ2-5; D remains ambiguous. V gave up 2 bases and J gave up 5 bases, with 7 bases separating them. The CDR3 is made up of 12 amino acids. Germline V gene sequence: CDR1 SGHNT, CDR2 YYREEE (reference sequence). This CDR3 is CASSFLMETQYF. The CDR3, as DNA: TGTGCCAGCAGCTTTTTGATGGAGACCCAGTACTTC.

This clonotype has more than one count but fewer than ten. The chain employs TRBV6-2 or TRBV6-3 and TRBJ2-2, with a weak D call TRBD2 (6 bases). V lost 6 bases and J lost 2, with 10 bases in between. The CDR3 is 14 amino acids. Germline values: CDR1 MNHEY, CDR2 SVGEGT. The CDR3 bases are TGTGCCAGCAGAACGGGACTTAACACCGGGGAGCTGTTTTTT. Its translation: CASRTGLNTGELFF.

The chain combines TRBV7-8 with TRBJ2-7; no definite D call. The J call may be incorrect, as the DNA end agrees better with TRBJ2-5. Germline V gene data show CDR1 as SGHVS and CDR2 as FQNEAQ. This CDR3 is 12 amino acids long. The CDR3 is CASSPRPVTQYF. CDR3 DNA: TGTGCCAGCAGCCCTCGGCCAGTGACCCAGTACTTC.

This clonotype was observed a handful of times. The CDR3 sequence is CAWSSGVNTGELFF. CDR3 in DNA: TGTGCCTGGAGCAGCGGGGTTAACACCGGGGAGCTGTTTTTT. V gene TRBV30 combines with J gene TRBJ2-2; 7 bases map to TRBD2. The V gene's germline CDR1 is GTSNPN and CDR2 SVGIG (reference sequence). Trimming removed 3 bases from V and 2 bases from J; junction bases left unmatched: 3. This CDR3 spans 14 amino acids.

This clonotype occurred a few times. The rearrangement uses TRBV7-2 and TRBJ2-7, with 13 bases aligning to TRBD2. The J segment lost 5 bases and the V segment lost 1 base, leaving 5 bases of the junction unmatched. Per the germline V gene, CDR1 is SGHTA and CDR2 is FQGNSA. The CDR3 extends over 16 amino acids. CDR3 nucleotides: TGTGCCAGCAGCTTAGTACTAGCGGGGGGGATCCACGAGCAGTACTTC. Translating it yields CASSLVLAGGIHEQYF.

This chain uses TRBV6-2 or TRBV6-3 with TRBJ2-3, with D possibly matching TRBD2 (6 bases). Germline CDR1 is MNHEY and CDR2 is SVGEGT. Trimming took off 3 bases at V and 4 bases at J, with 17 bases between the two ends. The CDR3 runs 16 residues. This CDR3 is CASSYGGTWEPDTQYF. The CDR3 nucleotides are TGTGCCAGCAGTTATGGGGGGACTTGGGAACCAGATACGCAGTATTTT.

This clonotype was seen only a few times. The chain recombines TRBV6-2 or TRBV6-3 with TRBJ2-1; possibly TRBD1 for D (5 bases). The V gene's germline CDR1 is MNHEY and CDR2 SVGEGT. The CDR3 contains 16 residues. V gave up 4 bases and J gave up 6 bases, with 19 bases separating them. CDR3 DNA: TGTGCCAGCAGTTGGGGCGGTAGAGCTCCGGGCAATGAGCAGTTCTTC. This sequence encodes CASSWGGRAPGNEQFF.

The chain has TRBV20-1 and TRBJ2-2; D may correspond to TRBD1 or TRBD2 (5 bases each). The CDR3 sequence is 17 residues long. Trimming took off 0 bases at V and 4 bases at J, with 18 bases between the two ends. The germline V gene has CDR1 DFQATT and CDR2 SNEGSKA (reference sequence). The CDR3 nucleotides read TGCAGTGCTAGAGATGGTCGGCAGGGACCTTCCACCGGGGAGCTGTTTTTT. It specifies CSARDGRQGPSTGELFF.

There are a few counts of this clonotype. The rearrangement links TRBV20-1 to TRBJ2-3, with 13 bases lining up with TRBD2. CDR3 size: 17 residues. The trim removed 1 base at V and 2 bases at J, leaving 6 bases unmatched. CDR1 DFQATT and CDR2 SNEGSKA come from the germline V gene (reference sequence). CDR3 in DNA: TGCAGTGCTAGAGGGGTGGGACTAGCGGGGTTCACAGATACGCAGTATTTT. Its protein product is CSARGVGLAGFTDTQYF.

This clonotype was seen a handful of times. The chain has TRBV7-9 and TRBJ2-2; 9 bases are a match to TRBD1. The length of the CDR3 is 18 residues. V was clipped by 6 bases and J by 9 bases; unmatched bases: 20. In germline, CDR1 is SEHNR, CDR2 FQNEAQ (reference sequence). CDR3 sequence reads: CASRPTGTIGGQGRELFF. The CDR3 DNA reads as TGTGCCAGCAGGCCAACCGGGACTATCGGGGGACAGGGTCGGGAGCTGTTTTTT.